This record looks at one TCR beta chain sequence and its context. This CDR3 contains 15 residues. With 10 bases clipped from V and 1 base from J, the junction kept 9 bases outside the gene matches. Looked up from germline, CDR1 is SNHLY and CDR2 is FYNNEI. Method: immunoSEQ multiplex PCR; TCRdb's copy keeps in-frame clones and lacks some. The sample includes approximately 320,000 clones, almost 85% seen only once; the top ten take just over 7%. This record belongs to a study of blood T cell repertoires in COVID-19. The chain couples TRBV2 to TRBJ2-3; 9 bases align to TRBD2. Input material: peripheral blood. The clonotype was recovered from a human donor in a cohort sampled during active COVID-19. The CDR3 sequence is CANAPRTSGTDTQYF. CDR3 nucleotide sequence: TGTGCCAACGCCCCAAGGACTAGCGGCACAGATACGCAGTATTTT.